These T cell receptor beta chains were read from a single sample in a study of brain T cells in children with intractable seizures. Sequencing used immunoSEQ multiplex PCR; TCRdb keeps in-frame clones, though not all of them. Here the sample spans under 400,000 clones, 85% to 95% being singletons. This specimen consisted of peripheral blood, obtained approximately 5 months after surgery. The source of these receptors is a boy under three years old with tuberous sclerosis and intractable seizures. CDR3s include the opening cysteine and the closing phenylalanine or tryptophan. The D gene is left open where the match is weak. Clone size, where shown, is once, few, many, or a class for clones that have expanded.

d_gene: NA; v_gene: TRBV9; abundance: once; j_gene: TRBJ1-5; CDR3nt: TGTGCCAGCAGCGACAGCGCAAACAATCAGCCCCAGCATTTT; CDR3aa: CASSDSANNQPQHF
d_gene: TRBD1; v_gene: TRBV5-1; abundance: NA; j_gene: TRBJ2-1; CDR3nt: TGCGCCAGCAGCTTGACAGGGGTCCACAATGAGCAGTTCTTC; CDR3aa: CASSLTGVHNEQFF
d_gene: NA; v_gene: TRBV4-2; abundance: NA; j_gene: TRBJ1-3; CDR3nt: TGTGCCAGCAGCCAAGATCCCGGGTTCTCTGGAAACACCATATATTTT; CDR3aa: CASSQDPGFSGNTIYF
d_gene: NA; v_gene: TRBV20-1; abundance: NA; j_gene: TRBJ1-5; CDR3nt: TGCAGTGCTAGTACGAGTAGCAATCAGCCCCAGCATTTT; CDR3aa: CSASTSSNQPQHF
d_gene: TRBD2; v_gene: TRBV7-9; abundance: NA; j_gene: TRBJ2-1; CDR3nt: TGTGCCACGACTAGCGGGACGGGTGAGCAGTTCTTC; CDR3aa: CATTSGTGEQFF
d_gene: TRBD1; v_gene: TRBV7-9; abundance: once; j_gene: TRBJ2-7; CDR3nt: TGTGCCAGCAGCTTAGGAGACAGGGGACCAGACTTC; CDR3aa: CASSLGDRGPDF
d_gene: TRBD1; v_gene: TRBV2; abundance: NA; j_gene: TRBJ1-5; CDR3nt: TGTGCCAGCCGAGGACAGGACCTTAGCAATCAGCCCCAGCATTTT; CDR3aa: CASRGQDLSNQPQHF
d_gene: NA; v_gene: TRBV4-1; abundance: NA; j_gene: TRBJ2-7; CDR3nt: TGCGCCAGCAGCCTCAGGACAGCTTACGAGCAGTACTTC; CDR3aa: CASSLRTAYEQYF
d_gene: NA; v_gene: TRBV6-5; abundance: NA; j_gene: TRBJ1-1; CDR3nt: TGTGCCAGCAGCCGAGTTAGGGTCGCTGAAGCTTTCTTT; CDR3aa: CASSRVRVAEAFF
d_gene: TRBD1; v_gene: TRBV6-6; abundance: NA; j_gene: TRBJ2-7; CDR3nt: TGTGCCAGCAGGGCGGGACAGGTAGATTACGAGCAGTACTTC; CDR3aa: CASRAGQVDYEQYF
d_gene: TRBD2; v_gene: TRBV6-5; abundance: NA; j_gene: TRBJ2-7; CDR3nt: TGTGCCAGCACCGATTTTACGGGAGGACGCGAGCAGTACTTC; CDR3aa: CASTDFTGGREQYF
d_gene: NA; v_gene: TRBV2; abundance: NA; j_gene: TRBJ2-1; CDR3nt: TGTGCCAGCAGTGAGGAGGACAAGAGCTCCTACAATGAGCAGTTCTTC; CDR3aa: CASSEEDKSSYNEQFF
d_gene: TRBD1; v_gene: TRBV28; abundance: NA; j_gene: TRBJ1-5; CDR3nt: TGTGCCAGCAGCCAGACAGGGTTCGTCGTTAGCAATCAGCCCCAGCATTTT; CDR3aa: CASSQTGFVVSNQPQHF
d_gene: TRBD2; v_gene: TRBV19; abundance: NA; j_gene: TRBJ2-2; CDR3nt: TGTGCCAGTAATCGCGGACTAGCGGGTAACACCGGGGAGCTGTTTTTT; CDR3aa: CASNRGLAGNTGELFF
d_gene: TRBD2; v_gene: TRBV5-4; abundance: NA; j_gene: TRBJ2-3; CDR3nt: TGTGCCAGCAGCACGGAGCGGGGGGATACCGACAAGGGAAGAGATACGCAGTATTTT; CDR3aa: CASSTERGDTDKGRDTQYF
d_gene: TRBD2; v_gene: TRBV7-9; abundance: NA; j_gene: TRBJ2-1; CDR3nt: TGTGCCAGCAGCAACACCCCGGGACTAGATCTGGGCTACAATGAGCAGTTCTTC; CDR3aa: CASSNTPGLDLGYNEQFF
d_gene: TRBD1; v_gene: TRBV29-1; abundance: NA; j_gene: TRBJ2-7; CDR3nt: TGCAGCGTTGGGGTAACAGGGGGCTACGAGCAGTACTTC; CDR3aa: CSVGVTGGYEQYF
d_gene: NA; v_gene: TRBV15; abundance: NA; j_gene: TRBJ2-7; CDR3nt: TGTGCCACCAGCAGAGATCTCCCCAACGAGCAGTACTTC; CDR3aa: CATSRDLPNEQYF
d_gene: NA; v_gene: TRBV13; abundance: NA; j_gene: TRBJ2-5; CDR3nt: TGTGCCAGCAGCTTAAGGATCGTCCAAGAGACCCAGTACTTC; CDR3aa: CASSLRIVQETQYF
d_gene: TRBD1; v_gene: TRBV18; abundance: NA; j_gene: TRBJ1-1; CDR3nt: TGTGCCAGCTCACCAGCGGGACAGCCTCAAACTGAAGCTTTCTTT; CDR3aa: CASSPAGQPQTEAFF
d_gene: NA; v_gene: TRBV7-3; abundance: NA; j_gene: TRBJ2-1; CDR3nt: TGTGCCAGCAGCTTAGGAGCGGAGGGGTTGGACAATGAGCAGTTCTTC; CDR3aa: CASSLGAEGLDNEQFF
d_gene: NA; v_gene: TRBV11-3; abundance: NA; j_gene: TRBJ2-7; CDR3nt: TGTGCCAGCAGGGGTGCCTCGGGCCCCTACGAGCAGTACTTC; CDR3aa: CASRGASGPYEQYF
d_gene: NA; v_gene: TRBV4-1; abundance: NA; j_gene: TRBJ2-7; CDR3nt: TGCGCCAGCAGGATTTCCCCCACTAGCCCCGACGAGCAGTACTTC; CDR3aa: CASRISPTSPDEQYF
d_gene: TRBD1; v_gene: TRBV25-1; abundance: once; j_gene: TRBJ2-3; CDR3nt: TGTGCCAGCAGTTTCCCTAACAGGGGGCTTACGGATACGCAGTATTTT; CDR3aa: CASSFPNRGLTDTQYF
d_gene: TRBD1; v_gene: TRBV28; abundance: NA; j_gene: TRBJ1-1; CDR3nt: TGTGCCAGCAGTTCACCAGAGGGGGCCACTGAAGCTTTCTTT; CDR3aa: CASSSPEGATEAFF
d_gene: NA; v_gene: TRBV29-1; abundance: NA; j_gene: TRBJ1-1; CDR3nt: TGCAGCGTTCTGCCCGCGCAGGGCAAAGAGAACACTGAAGCTTTCTTT; CDR3aa: CSVLPAQGKENTEAFF
d_gene: NA; v_gene: TRBV4-2; abundance: few; j_gene: TRBJ1-2; CDR3nt: TGTGCCAGCAGCCAAGATGGAAGGGAGAATGGCTACACCTTC; CDR3aa: CASSQDGRENGYTF
d_gene: NA; v_gene: TRBV7-9; abundance: NA; j_gene: TRBJ1-6; CDR3nt: TGTGCCAGCAGCTTTCGGGGGCAGGGTTCACCCCTCCACTTT; CDR3aa: CASSFRGQGSPLHF
d_gene: NA; v_gene: TRBV3-1/TRBV3-2; abundance: few; j_gene: TRBJ2-7; CDR3nt: TGTGCCAGCAGCCAATCGGAGGGGGCAGAGTACTTC; CDR3aa: CASSQSEGAEYF
d_gene: NA; v_gene: TRBV24-1; abundance: NA; j_gene: TRBJ2-3; CDR3nt: TGTGCCACCAGTGATTCGTACGGAGCCACAGATACGCAGTATTTT; CDR3aa: CATSDSYGATDTQYF
d_gene: NA; v_gene: TRBV2; abundance: NA; j_gene: TRBJ1-5; CDR3nt: TGTGCCAGCAGCGCAGGGGCGGGCAATCAGCCCCAGCATTTT; CDR3aa: CASSAGAGNQPQHF
d_gene: TRBD1; v_gene: TRBV7-9; abundance: NA; j_gene: TRBJ2-5; CDR3nt: TGTGCCAGCAGCTCGTGGGACAGGAGCCAAGAGACCCAGTACTTC; CDR3aa: CASSSWDRSQETQYF
d_gene: TRBD1; v_gene: TRBV5-1; abundance: NA; j_gene: TRBJ2-2; CDR3nt: TGCGCCAGCAGCGGCGACAGGGGCACCGGGGAGCTGTTTTTT; CDR3aa: CASSGDRGTGELFF
d_gene: TRBD1; v_gene: TRBV2; abundance: NA; j_gene: TRBJ1-1; CDR3nt: TGTGCCAGCCGGTCTCCGGGACAGATTATCACTGAAGCTTTCTTT; CDR3aa: CASRSPGQIITEAFF
d_gene: TRBD1; v_gene: TRBV11-3; abundance: NA; j_gene: TRBJ2-7; CDR3nt: TGTGCCAGCAGCCCCCGGGGACAGGTGGTGTACGAGCAGTACTTC; CDR3aa: CASSPRGQVVYEQYF
d_gene: NA; v_gene: TRBV11-3; abundance: NA; j_gene: TRBJ2-1; CDR3nt: TGTGCCAGCCGGGACTTGGAGGAGGTAGATGAGCAGTTCTTC; CDR3aa: CASRDLEEVDEQFF
d_gene: TRBD1; v_gene: TRBV27; abundance: few; j_gene: TRBJ1-6; CDR3nt: TGTGCCAGCAGTTACCGGACAGGGGCCTCACCCCTCCACTTT; CDR3aa: CASSYRTGASPLHF
d_gene: NA; v_gene: TRBV24-1; abundance: NA; j_gene: TRBJ1-2; CDR3nt: TGTGCCACCAGTGATAGGAGGGGTTCTAACTATGGCTACACCTTC; CDR3aa: CATSDRRGSNYGYTF
d_gene: NA; v_gene: TRBV7-9; abundance: NA; j_gene: TRBJ1-3; CDR3nt: TGTGCCAGCAGCTTAGAGGGGCAGCTCTCTGGAAACACCATATATTTT; CDR3aa: CASSLEGQLSGNTIYF
d_gene: NA; v_gene: TRBV20-1; abundance: NA; j_gene: TRBJ2-7; CDR3nt: TGCAGTGCTAGTTCCTTTAACTCGTACGAGCAGTACTTC; CDR3aa: CSASSFNSYEQYF
d_gene: NA; v_gene: TRBV5-4; abundance: NA; j_gene: TRBJ1-2; CDR3nt: TGTGCCAGCAGTATCATCGGGGGACTCTATGGCTACACCTTC; CDR3aa: CASSIIGGLYGYTF
d_gene: NA; v_gene: TRBV7-9; abundance: NA; j_gene: TRBJ2-5; CDR3nt: TGTGCCAGCAGCTTAGGTCCGGGGCGCCAGGAGACCCAGTACTTC; CDR3aa: CASSLGPGRQETQYF
d_gene: NA; v_gene: TRBV5-4; abundance: NA; j_gene: TRBJ1-1; CDR3nt: TGTGCCAGCAGCTTGACAGGGACCACTGAAGCTTTCTTT; CDR3aa: CASSLTGTTEAFF
d_gene: NA; v_gene: TRBV15; abundance: NA; j_gene: TRBJ2-7; CDR3nt: TGTGCCACCAGCGGGGTGGGGGGCGAGCAGTACTTC; CDR3aa: CATSGVGGEQYF
d_gene: TRBD1; v_gene: TRBV27; abundance: NA; j_gene: TRBJ1-6; CDR3nt: TGTGCCAGCAGTTTAGTGACAGGGGGCGGTAATTCACCCCTCCACTTT; CDR3aa: CASSLVTGGGNSPLHF
d_gene: NA; v_gene: TRBV4-1; abundance: NA; j_gene: TRBJ1-1; CDR3nt: TGCGCCAGCAGCCATCCGGGATTGAACACTGAAGCTTTCTTT; CDR3aa: CASSHPGLNTEAFF
d_gene: TRBD1; v_gene: TRBV5-1; abundance: NA; j_gene: TRBJ2-7; CDR3nt: TGCGCCAGCAGCTTGGGGGACAGGGTTGTGAGGCGGGGAAACTACGAGCAGTACTTC; CDR3aa: CASSLGDRVVRRGNYEQYF
d_gene: TRBD1; v_gene: TRBV6-4; abundance: NA; j_gene: TRBJ1-2; CDR3nt: TGTGCCAGCAGCGCTAACAGGGGGTCCTACGGCTACACCTTC; CDR3aa: CASSANRGSYGYTF
d_gene: NA; v_gene: TRBV3-1/TRBV3-2; abundance: NA; j_gene: TRBJ2-1; CDR3nt: TGTGCCAGCAGCCCCCTAGGGTTGGAGCAGTTCTTC; CDR3aa: CASSPLGLEQFF
d_gene: TRBD2; v_gene: TRBV25-1; abundance: NA; j_gene: TRBJ2-7; CDR3nt: TGTGCCAGCAGCCGAGGACTAGCTGTTCGAGGCGAGCAGTACTTC; CDR3aa: CASSRGLAVRGEQYF
d_gene: NA; v_gene: TRBV30; abundance: NA; j_gene: TRBJ1-3; CDR3nt: TGTGCCTGGAGTCCCTCTGGAAACACCATATATTTT; CDR3aa: CAWSPSGNTIYF
d_gene: NA; v_gene: TRBV28; abundance: NA; j_gene: TRBJ1-2; CDR3nt: TGTGCCAGCAGTCTAAAGACAGTGGGGAACTATGGCTACACCTTC; CDR3aa: CASSLKTVGNYGYTF